Listed here is a single T cell receptor (beta chain). This clonotype has ten or more counts. Its target antigen remains unknown. Per-nucleotide qualities are absent, and no much larger clonotype sits a single base away. The germline V gene sets CDR1 to MNHEY and CDR2 to SVGEGT. Measured from the cysteine to the phenylalanine, the CDR3 is 15 residues long. Only the CDR3 DNA is retained, 45 bases long and in frame from the first base. Clipping removes 6 bases from V and 0 bases from J, with 6 as the unmatched junction base count. The data were taken from a study of human T cells and chemical hapten exposure (dated by TCRdb to the early 2020s). Regarding the study in general: For sensitization, 2% DPC in acetone was applied to a 2 cm by 2 cm area of upper inner arm skin. Weekly therapeutic DPC doses were additionally applied to the scalp of patients throughout the approximately 25-week study period. Patch testing was done on the upper back using Finn chambers containing 0.01% DPC, and results were scored after 6 days according to International Contact Dermatitis Research Group standards. The patient cohort, mostly female, included alopecia areata with under or over 50% scalp involvement, alopecia totalis and alopecia universalis. Libraries were combined into a pool for sequencing, and differences in TCR yield between samples came mainly from small differences in library volumes within the pool. In alopecia patients, the study followed how the peripheral blood TCR repertoire changed in vivo over primary and secondary sensitization to diphenylcyclopropenone (DPC), a hapten. Patient blood was sampled pre-sensitization (week 0) and at 2, 6 and about 24 weeks after DPC sensitization. For TCR sequencing, blood came from over 25 alopecia patients at anywhere from one to four time points (pre-sensitization, 2, 6 and 24 weeks).

What the authors observed across the whole study: Because every patient had alopecia, a presumed autoimmune disease, the patients' immune response might differ from that of healthy individuals. DPC sensitization did not change the number of TCRs with a frequency above 1 in 1000, and there was no evidence of changes in global repertoire structure. Patch test score was positively correlated with the number of PT1 expanded TCRs, with significance at thresholds 8, 16 and 32 but not at 4. Repeated subsampling changed both the strength of the expansion versus patch-test correlation and the threshold at which that correlation became significant. Compared with pre-sensitization or healthy control sets, expanded TCRs formed significantly more large CDR3 similarity clusters, which is consistent with antigen-driven responses.

Reading the label with the study, this specimen's time point is: patch test 1, 2 weeks after DPC sensitization. The treatment or condition label for this specimen denotes: therapeutic diphenylcyclopropenone sensitization with weekly scalp DPC. At every patch-test visit, the blood draw took place before the patch test was put on. Patients were eligible if aged 18 to 70, diagnosed with alopecia and judged suitable for DPC therapy, and pregnant patients were excluded. Unfractionated whole blood was collected in Tempus Blood RNA tubes, and total RNA was extracted from that blood. Library creation used RACE. Instrument used: NextSeq 500. Library preparation attached unique molecular identifiers to individual cDNA molecules for quantitative, reproducible TCR counting. Each blood RNA sample was used to sequence both TCR alpha and TCR beta chains. The authors' pipeline ran thus. A median of approximately 96,000 TCRs per sample was observed, with a range of about 23,224 to 690,600. The Decombinator software suite was used to annotate V, J and CDR3 in the TCR reads. To make PS versus PT1 abundance plots, every sample was subsampled to the same number of TCRs (28,000). Expanded TCRs were defined as absent before sensitization and observed at least eight times at the 2-week time point. The public reads were reanalyzed by TCRdb: fastp trimming at Q25, MiXCR alignment, in-frame beta chains only. Rows with a matching CDR3 protein are joined into one entry that keeps the most common DNA and genes. The V and J calls reflect TCRdb's pipeline rather than the authors' work. The sample table holds roughly 380,000 distinct CDR3 sequences, of which more than 4.5% were seen once. Of the sample, around 2.3% falls within the top ten clones.

The chain is assembled from TRBV6-2 or TRBV6-3 and TRBJ2-7, and TRBD1 aligns with 9 junction nucleotides. The clonotype was recovered from a woman aged 45 to 65 with alopecia areata. Some clones in this sample may be carry-over from other donors' samples. The starting material was whole blood, obtained in connection with sensitization to the hapten diphenylcyclopropenone (DPC). For the CDR3, the sequence is CASSLTGGSSYEQYF. The DNA sequence reads TGTGCCAGCAGCCTAACAGGGGGCAGCTCCTACGAGCAGTACTTC.